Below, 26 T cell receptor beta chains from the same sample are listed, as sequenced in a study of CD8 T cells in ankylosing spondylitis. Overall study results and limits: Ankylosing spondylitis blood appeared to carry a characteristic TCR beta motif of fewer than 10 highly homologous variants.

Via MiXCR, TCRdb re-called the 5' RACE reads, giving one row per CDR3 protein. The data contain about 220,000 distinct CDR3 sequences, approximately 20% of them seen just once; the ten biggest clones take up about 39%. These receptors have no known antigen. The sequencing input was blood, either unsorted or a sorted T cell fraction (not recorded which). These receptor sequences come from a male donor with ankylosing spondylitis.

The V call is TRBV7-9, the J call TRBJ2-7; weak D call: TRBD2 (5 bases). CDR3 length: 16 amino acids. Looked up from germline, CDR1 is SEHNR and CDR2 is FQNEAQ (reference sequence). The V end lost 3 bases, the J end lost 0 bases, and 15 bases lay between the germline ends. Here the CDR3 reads CASSFPDSLSSYEQYF. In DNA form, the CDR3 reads TGTGCCAGCAGCTTTCCGGACTCACTGTCCTCCTACGAGCAGTACTTC.

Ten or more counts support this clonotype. The CDR3, as DNA: TGTGCCAGCAGCTTAGCGGGAAGGGCGGATACGCAGTATTTT. It is translated as CASSLAGRADTQYF. J is TRBJ2-3 and V is TRBV28; 8 bases match TRBD2. V gave up 6 bases and J gave up 6 bases; unmatched junction bases: 8. Per the germline V gene, CDR1 is MDHEN and CDR2 is SYDVKM. The CDR3 is 14 amino acids. Using reference TRBV28 and TRBJ2-3 for the parts outside the CDR3, the full variable domain is DVKVTQSSRYLVKRTGEKVFLECVQDMDHENMFWYRQDPGLGLRLIYFSYDVKMKEKGDIPEGYSVSREKKERFSLILESASTNQTSMYLCASSLAGRADTQYFGPGTRLTVL.

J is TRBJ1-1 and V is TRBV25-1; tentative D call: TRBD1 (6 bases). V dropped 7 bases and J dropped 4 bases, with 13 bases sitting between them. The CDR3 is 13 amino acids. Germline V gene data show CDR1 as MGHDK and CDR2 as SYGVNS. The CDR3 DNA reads TGTGCCAGCACCGGGGGGGCGATCACTGAAGCTTTCTTT. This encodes CASTGGAITEAFF.

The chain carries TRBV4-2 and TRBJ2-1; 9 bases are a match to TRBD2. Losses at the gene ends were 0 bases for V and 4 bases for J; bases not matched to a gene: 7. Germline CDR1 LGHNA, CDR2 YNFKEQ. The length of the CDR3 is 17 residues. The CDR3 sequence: CASSQETSGGGYNEQFF. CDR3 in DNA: TGTGCCAGCAGCCAAGAGACTAGCGGAGGGGGTTACAATGAGCAGTTCTTC.

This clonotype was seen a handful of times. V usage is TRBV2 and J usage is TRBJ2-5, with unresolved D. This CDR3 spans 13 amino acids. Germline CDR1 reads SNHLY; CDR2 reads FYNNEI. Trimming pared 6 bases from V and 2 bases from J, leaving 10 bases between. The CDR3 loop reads CASRKDPQETQYF. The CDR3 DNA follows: TGTGCCAGCAGAAAAGACCCTCAAGAGACCCAGTACTTC.

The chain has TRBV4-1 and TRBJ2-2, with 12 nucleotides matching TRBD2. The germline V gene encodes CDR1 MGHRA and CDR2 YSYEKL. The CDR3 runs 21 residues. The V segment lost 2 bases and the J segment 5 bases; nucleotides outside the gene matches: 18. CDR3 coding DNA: TGCGCCAGCAGCCAAACGTTCGGGCTAGCGGGGGGGCCCGGGGTAACCGGGGAGCTGTTTTTT. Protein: CASSQTFGLAGGPGVTGELFF.

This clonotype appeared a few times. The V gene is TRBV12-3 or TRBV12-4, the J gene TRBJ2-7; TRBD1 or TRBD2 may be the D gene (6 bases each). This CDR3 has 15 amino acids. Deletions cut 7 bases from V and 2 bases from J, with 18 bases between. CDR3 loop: CASTTGTGDPYEQYF. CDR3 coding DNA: TGTGCCAGCACCACAGGGACGGGAGATCCCTACGAGCAGTACTTC.

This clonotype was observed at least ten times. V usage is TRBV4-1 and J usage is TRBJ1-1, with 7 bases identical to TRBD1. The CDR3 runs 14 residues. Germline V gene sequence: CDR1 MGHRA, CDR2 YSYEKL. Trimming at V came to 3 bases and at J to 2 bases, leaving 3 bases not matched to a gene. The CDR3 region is CASSQRQGNTEAFF. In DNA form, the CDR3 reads TGCGCCAGCAGCCAGAGACAGGGAAACACTGAAGCTTTCTTT.

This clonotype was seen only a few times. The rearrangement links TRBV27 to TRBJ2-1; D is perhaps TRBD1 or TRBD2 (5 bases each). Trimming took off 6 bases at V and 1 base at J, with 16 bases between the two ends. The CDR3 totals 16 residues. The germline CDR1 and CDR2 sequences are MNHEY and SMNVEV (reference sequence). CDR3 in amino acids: CASSPLLGRSYNEQFF. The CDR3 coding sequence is TGTGCCAGCAGCCCCCTCTTGGGACGGTCCTACAATGAGCAGTTCTTC.

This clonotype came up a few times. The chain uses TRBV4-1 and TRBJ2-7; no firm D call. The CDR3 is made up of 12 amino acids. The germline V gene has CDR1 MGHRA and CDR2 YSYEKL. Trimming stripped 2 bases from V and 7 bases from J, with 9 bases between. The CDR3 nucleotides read TGCGCCAGCAGCCAAATCGGGCAAGAGCAGTACTTC. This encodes CASSQIGQEQYF.

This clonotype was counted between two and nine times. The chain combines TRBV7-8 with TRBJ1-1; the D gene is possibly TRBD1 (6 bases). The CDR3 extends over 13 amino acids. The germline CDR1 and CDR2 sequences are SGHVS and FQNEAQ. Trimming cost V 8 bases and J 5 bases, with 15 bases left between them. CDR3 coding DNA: TGTGCCAGCCGGACGGAAGGGGGGACTGAAGCTTTCTTT. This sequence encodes CASRTEGGTEAFF. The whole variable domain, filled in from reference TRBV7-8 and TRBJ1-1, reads GAGVSQSPRYKVAKRGQDVALRCDPISGHVSLFWYQQALGQGPEFLTYFQNEAQLDKSGLPSDRFFAERPEGSVSTLKIQRTQQEDSAVYLCASRTEGGTEAFFGQGTRLTVV.

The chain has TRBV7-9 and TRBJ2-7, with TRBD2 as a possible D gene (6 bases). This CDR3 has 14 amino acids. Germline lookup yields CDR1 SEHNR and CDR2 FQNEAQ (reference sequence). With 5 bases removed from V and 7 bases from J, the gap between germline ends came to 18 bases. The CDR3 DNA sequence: TGTGCCAGCAGCCCGGGAGCCTCTTTGTATGAGCAGTACTTC. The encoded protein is CASSPGASLYEQYF.

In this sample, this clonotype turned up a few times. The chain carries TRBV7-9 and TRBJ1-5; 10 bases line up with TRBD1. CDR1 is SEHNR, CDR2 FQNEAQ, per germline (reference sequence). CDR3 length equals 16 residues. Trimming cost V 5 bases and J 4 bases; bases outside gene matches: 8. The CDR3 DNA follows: TGTGCCAGCAGCCAAGCGGGACAGGGGATAAATCAGCCCCAGCATTTT. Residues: CASSQAGQGINQPQHF.

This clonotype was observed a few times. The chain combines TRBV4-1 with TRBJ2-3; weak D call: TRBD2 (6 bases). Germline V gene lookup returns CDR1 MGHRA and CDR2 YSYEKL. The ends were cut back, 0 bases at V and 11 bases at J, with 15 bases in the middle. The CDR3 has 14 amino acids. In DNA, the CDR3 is TGCGCCAGCAGCCAAGAGCACGGGACTCGCAGGCAGTATTTT. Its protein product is CASSQEHGTRRQYF.

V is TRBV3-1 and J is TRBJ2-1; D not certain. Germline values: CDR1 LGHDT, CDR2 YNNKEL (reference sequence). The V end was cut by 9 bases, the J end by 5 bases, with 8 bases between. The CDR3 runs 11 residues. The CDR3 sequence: CASGPHNEQFF. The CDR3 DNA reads TGTGCCAGTGGACCTCACAATGAGCAGTTCTTC.

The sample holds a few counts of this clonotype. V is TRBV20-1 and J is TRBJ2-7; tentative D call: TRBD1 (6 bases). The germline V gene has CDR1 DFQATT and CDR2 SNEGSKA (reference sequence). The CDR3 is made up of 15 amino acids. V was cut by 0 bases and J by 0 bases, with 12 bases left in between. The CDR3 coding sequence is TGCAGTGCTAGAGATTCCCCAGGGGCCTCCTACGAGCAGTACTTC. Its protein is CSARDSPGASYEQYF.

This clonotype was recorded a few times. CDR3 amino acids: CASSPRQKNTEAFF. The CDR3 nucleotides read TGTGCCAGCAGTCCGAGACAGAAGAACACTGAAGCTTTCTTT. The V and J genes are TRBV2 and TRBJ1-1; D is perhaps TRBD1 (5 bases). CDR1 is SNHLY, CDR2 FYNNEI, per germline. Trimming removed 5 bases from V and 1 base from J, with 11 bases in between. The CDR3 is 14 amino acids.

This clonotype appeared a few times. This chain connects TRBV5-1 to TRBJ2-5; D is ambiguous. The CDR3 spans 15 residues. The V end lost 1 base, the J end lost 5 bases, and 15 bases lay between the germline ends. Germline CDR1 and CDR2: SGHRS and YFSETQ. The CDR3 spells CASSLSPSGGETQYF. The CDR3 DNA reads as TGCGCCAGCAGCTTGTCTCCATCGGGTGGGGAGACCCAGTACTTC.

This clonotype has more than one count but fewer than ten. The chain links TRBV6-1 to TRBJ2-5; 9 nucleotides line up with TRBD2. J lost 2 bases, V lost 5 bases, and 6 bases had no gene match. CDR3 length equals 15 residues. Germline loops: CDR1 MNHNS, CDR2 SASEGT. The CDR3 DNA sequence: TGTGCCAGCAGTACATTAGCGGGGGAGCAAGAGACCCAGTACTTC. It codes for CASSTLAGEQETQYF.

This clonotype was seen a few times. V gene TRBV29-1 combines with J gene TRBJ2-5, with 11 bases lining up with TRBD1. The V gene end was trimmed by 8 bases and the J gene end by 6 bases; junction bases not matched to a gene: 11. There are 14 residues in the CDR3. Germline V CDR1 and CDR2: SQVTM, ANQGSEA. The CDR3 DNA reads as TGCAGCATATGGGACGGACAGGGGGCTCAGACCCAGTACTTC. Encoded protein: CSIWDGQGAQTQYF.

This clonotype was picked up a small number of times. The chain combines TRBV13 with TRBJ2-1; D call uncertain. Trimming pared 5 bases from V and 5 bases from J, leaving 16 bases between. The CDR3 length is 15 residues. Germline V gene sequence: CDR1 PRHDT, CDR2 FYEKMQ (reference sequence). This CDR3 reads CASSPSPLPDNEQFF. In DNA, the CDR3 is TGTGCCAGCAGCCCCTCCCCCCTACCCGACAATGAGCAGTTCTTC. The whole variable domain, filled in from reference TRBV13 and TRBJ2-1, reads AAGVIQSPRHLIKEKRETATLKCYPIPRHDTVYWYQQGPGQDPQFLISFYEKMQSDKGSIPDRFSAQQFSDYHSELNMSSLELGDSALYFCASSPSPLPDNEQFFGPGTRLTVL.

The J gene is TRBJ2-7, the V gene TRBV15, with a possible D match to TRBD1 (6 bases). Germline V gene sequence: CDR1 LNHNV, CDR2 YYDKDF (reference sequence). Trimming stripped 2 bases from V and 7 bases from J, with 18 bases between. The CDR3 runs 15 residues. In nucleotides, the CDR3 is TGTGCCACCAGCAGATCCCAGGGGTCCCCTCGAGAGCAGTACTTC. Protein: CATSRSQGSPREQYF.

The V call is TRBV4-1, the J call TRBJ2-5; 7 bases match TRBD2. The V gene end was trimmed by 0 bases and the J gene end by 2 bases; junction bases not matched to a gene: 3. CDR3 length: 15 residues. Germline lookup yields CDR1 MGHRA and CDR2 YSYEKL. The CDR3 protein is CASSQEVGGQETQYF. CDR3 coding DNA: TGCGCCAGCAGCCAAGAGGTCGGGGGGCAAGAGACCCAGTACTTC.

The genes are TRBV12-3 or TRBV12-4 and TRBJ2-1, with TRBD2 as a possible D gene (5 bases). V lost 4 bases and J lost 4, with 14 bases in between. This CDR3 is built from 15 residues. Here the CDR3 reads CASSSTDYLYNEQFF. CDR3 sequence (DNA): TGTGCCAGCAGTTCCACAGACTACTTATACAATGAGCAGTTCTTC.

In DNA, the CDR3 is TGTGCCAGCAGCCAGACGGGACAGGGTGCTATGGCAGCCAAAAACATTCAGTACTTC. Its protein product is CASSQTGQGAMAAKNIQYF. This chain connects TRBV3-1 to TRBJ2-4; 9 bases line up with TRBD1. Germline CDR1 LGHDT, CDR2 YNNKEL (reference sequence). Losses at the gene ends were 3 bases for V and 0 bases for J; bases not matched to a gene: 12. This CDR3 is 19 amino acids long. Combining the CDR3 with reference TRBV3-1 and TRBJ2-4 gives the whole variable domain DTAVSQTPKYLVTQMGNDKSIKCEQNLGHDTMYWYKQDSKKFLKIMFSYNNKELIINETVPNRFSPKSPDKAHLNLHINSLELGDSAVYFCASSQTGQGAMAAKNIQYFGAGTRLSVL.

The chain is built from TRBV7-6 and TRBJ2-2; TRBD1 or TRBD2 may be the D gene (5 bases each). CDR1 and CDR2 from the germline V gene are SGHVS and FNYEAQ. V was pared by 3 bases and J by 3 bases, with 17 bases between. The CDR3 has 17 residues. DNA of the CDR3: TGTGCCAGCAGCTTGGAGATAGGAGAGGGGTACACCGGGGAGCTGTTTTTT. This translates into CASSLEIGEGYTGELFF.